The text below deals with one T cell receptor (beta chain). Its specificity is unknown. This specimen belongs to a study of a mutant IDH1 vaccine in newly diagnosed glioma. Method: immunoSEQ multiplex PCR; TCRdb's copy keeps in-frame clones and lacks some. The table shows some 60,000 clones, with about four fifths occurring only once. Time point in this sample: week 47, end of study. Alongside topical imiquimod, each dose of vaccine comprised 300 ug of mutant IDH1 20-mer peptide. Germline CDR1 reads MNHNY; CDR2 reads SVGAGI (reference sequence). V was pared by 5 bases and J by 4 bases, with 14 bases between. CDR3 length: 14 amino acids.

The specimen comprised PBMCs, sampled from a glioma patient whose treatment included an IDH1 peptide vaccine. This receptor was identified in a woman aged 50 to 60 with glioma. This chain joins TRBV6-6 and TRBJ1-1; weak D call: TRBD1 (6 bases). CDR3 in amino acids: CASSPGHLRTEAFF. Written as DNA, the CDR3 is TGTGCCAGCAGTCCGGGACACTTGCGCACTGAAGCTTTCTTT.